This T cell receptor beta chain is from a study of CD8 T cells in Susac syndrome. V was pared by 5 bases and J by 6 bases, with 11 bases between. The germline V gene encodes CDR1 SEHNR and CDR2 FQNEAQ (reference sequence). There are 13 residues in the CDR3. Sequencing of TCR beta drew on CD8+ and CD4+ T cells from blood. The multiple sclerosis control group was made up of treatment-naive patients with stable or active relapsing-remitting disease. TEMRA cells were FACS-enriched, with CD8+ and CD4+ T cells isolated negatively. This clonotype has only a few counts. RNA totalling roughly 0.45 to 1 ug underwent reverse transcription with random hexamers. Amplification of TCR beta CDR3 used immunoSEQ multiplex PCR across 54 Vbeta and 13 Jbeta. TCRdb reanalysed the immunoSEQ multiplex PCR reads using MiXCR and keeps one entry per CDR3 protein. The table has hundreds of thousands of distinct CDR3 sequences, 75% to 90% seen once; the top ten hold 0.09% to 0.15%.

Sequenced input: CD8+ T cells from PBMCs. The V gene is TRBV7-9, the J gene TRBJ2-1, with D tentatively TRBD2 (6 bases). The TCR originated in a human donor with multiple sclerosis. This chain's CDR3 is CASSPVAANEQFF. For the CDR3, the DNA is TGTGCCAGCAGCCCCGTAGCGGCCAATGAGCAGTTCTTC.